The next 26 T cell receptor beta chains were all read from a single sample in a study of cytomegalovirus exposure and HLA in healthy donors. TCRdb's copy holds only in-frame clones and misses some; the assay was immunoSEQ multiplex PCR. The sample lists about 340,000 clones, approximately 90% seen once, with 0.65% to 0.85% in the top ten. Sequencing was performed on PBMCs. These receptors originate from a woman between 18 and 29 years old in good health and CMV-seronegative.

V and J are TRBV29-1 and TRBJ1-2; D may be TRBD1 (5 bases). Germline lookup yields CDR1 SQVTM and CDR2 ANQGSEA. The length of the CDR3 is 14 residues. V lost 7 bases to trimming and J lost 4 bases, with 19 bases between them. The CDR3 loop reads CSADPDGGGYGYTF. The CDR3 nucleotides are TGCAGCGCGGACCCGGACGGGGGTGGCTATGGCTACACCTTC.

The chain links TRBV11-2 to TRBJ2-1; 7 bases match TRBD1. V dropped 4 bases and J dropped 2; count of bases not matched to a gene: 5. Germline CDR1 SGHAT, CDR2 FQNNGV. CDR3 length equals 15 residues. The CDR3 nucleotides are TGTGCCAGCAGCTACGGACAGGAAACCTACAATGAGCAGTTCTTC. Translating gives CASSYGQETYNEQFF.

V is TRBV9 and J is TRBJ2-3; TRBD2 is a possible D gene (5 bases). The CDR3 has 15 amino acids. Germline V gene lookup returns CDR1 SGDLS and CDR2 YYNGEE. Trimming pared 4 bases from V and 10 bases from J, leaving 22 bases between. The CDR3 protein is CASSNLRDPSWAQYF. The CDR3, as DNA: TGTGCCAGCAGCAACCTCCGGGATCCGAGTTGGGCGCAGTATTTT.

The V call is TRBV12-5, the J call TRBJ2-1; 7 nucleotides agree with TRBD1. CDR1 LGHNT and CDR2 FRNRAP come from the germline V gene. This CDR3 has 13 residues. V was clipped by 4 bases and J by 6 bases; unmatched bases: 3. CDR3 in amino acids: CASGSRGLNEQFF. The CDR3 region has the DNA TGTGCTAGTGGTTCTAGGGGGCTCAATGAGCAGTTCTTC.

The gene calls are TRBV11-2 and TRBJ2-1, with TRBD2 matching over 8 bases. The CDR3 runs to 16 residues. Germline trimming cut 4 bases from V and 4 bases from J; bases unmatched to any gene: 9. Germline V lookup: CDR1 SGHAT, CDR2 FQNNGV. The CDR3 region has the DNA TGTGCCAGCAGCTCCATAGCGGGGATAAATTACAATGAGCAGTTCTTC. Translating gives CASSSIAGINYNEQFF.

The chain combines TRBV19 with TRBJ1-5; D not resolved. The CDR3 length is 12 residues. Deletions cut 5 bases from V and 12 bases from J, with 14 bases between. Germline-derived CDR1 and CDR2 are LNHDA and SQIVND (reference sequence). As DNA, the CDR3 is TGTGCCAGTAGTTCCCCGCGGATGGGCCAGCATTTT. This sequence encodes CASSSPRMGQHF.

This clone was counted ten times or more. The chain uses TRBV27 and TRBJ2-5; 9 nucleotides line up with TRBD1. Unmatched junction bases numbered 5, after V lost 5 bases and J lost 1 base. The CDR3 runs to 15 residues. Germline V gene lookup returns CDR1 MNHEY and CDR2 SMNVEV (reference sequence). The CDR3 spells CASSPQQGAQETQYF. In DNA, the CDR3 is TGTGCCAGCAGTCCACAACAGGGGGCCCAAGAGACCCAGTACTTC.

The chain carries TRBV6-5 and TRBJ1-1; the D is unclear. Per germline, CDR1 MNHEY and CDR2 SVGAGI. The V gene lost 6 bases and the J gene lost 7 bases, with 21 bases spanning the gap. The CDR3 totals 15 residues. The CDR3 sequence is CASSSNPGTLNEAFF. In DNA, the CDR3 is TGTGCCAGCAGCTCAAACCCGGGAACCCTCAATGAAGCTTTCTTT.

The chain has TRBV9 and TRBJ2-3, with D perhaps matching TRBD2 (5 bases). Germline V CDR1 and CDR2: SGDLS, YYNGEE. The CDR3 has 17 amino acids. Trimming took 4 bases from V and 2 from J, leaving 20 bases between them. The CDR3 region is CASSPSLLAEDTDTQYF. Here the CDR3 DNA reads TGTGCCAGCAGCCCCAGCCTTTTGGCGGAGGACACAGATACGCAGTATTTT.

In DNA form, the CDR3 reads TGTGCCAGCAGCGTAGCTCCGGGAGGGGTGGAGACCCAGTACTTC. It specifies CASSVAPGGVETQYF. The chain has TRBV9 and TRBJ2-5, with 8 bases fitting TRBD2. The CDR3 is 15 residues long. CDR1 is SGDLS, CDR2 YYNGEE, per germline. V lost 0 bases, J lost 5 bases, and 6 bases stayed unmatched.

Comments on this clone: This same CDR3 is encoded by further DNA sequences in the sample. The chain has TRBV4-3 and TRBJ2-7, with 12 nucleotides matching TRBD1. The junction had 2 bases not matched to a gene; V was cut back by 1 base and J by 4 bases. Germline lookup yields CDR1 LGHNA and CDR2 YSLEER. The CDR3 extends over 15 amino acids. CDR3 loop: CASSQGGQGAYEQYF. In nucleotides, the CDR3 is TGCGCCAGCAGCCAAGGGGGACAGGGGGCTTACGAGCAGTACTTC.

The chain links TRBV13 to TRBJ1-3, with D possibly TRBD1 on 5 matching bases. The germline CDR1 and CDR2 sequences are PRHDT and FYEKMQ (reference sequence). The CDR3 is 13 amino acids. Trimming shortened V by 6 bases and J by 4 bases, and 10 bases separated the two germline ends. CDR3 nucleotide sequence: TGTGCCAGCAGTGGGGGAGGCGGAAACACCATATATTTT. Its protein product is CASSGGGGNTIYF. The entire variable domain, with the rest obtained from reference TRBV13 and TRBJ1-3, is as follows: AAGVIQSPRHLIKEKRETATLKCYPIPRHDTVYWYQQGPGQDPQFLISFYEKMQSDKGSIPDRFSAQQFSDYHSELNMSSLELGDSALYFCASSGGGGNTIYFGEGSWLTVV.

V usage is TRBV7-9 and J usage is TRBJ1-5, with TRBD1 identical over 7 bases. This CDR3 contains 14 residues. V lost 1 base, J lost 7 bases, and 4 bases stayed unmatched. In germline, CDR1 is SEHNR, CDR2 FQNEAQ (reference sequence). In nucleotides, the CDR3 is TGTGCCAGCAGCTTAGAGGGGGCAGGGCAGCCCCAGCATTTT. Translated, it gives CASSLEGAGQPQHF.

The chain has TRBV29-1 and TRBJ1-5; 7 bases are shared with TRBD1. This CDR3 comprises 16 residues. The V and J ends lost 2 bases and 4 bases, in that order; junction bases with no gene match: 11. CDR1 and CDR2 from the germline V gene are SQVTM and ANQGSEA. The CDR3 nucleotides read TGCAGCGTTGAATCACCCTTGGGGACAGCGAATCAGCCCCAGCATTTT. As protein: CSVESPLGTANQPQHF.

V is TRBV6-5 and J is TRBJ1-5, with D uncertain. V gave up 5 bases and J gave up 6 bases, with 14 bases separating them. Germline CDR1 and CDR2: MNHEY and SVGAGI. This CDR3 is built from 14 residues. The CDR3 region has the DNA TGTGCCAGCAGTATCGAATTGGCGGTTCAGCCCCAGCATTTT. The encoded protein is CASSIELAVQPQHF.

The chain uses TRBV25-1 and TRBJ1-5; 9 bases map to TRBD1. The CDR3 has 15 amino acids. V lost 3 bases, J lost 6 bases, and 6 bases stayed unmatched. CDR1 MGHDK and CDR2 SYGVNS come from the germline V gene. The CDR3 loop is CASSDGTGPSQPQHF. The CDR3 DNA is TGTGCCAGCAGTGACGGGACAGGGCCTAGTCAGCCCCAGCATTTT.

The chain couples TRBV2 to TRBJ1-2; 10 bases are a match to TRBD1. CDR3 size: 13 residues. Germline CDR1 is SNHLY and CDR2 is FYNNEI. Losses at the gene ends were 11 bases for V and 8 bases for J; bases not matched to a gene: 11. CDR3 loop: CAGQGQGVEGYTF. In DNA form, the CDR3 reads TGTGCCGGACAAGGACAGGGGGTTGAAGGCTACACCTTC.

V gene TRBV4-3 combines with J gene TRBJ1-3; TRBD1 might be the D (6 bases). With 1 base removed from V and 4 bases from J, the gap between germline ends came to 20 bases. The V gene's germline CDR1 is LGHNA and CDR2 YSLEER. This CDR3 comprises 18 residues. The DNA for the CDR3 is TGCGCCAGCAGCCAAGCGTGGGGACAACCATGGACGGGAAACACCATATATTTT. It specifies CASSQAWGQPWTGNTIYF.

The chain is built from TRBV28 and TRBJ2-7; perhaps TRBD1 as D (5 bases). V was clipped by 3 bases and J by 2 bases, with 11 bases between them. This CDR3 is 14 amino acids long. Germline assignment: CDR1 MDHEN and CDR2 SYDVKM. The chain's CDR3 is CASSFTDRTYEQYF. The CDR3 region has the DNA TGTGCCAGCAGTTTCACCGACAGAACCTACGAGCAGTACTTC.

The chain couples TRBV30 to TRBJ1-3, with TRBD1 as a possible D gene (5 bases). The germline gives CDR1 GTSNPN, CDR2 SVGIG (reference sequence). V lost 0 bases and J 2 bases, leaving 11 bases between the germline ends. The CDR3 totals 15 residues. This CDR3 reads CAWSVTRGPGNTIYF. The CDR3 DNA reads TGTGCCTGGAGTGTCACGCGGGGCCCTGGAAACACCATATATTTT.

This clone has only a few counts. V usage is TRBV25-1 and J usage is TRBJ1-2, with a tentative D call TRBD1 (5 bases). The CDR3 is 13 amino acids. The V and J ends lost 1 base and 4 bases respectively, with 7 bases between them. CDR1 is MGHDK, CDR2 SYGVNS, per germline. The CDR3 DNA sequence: TGTGCCAGCAGTGAATTCAGGGCCTATGGCTACACCTTC. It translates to CASSEFRAYGYTF.

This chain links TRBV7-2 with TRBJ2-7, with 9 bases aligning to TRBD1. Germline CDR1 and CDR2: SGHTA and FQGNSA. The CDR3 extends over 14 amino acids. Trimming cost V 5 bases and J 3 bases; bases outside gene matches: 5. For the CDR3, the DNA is TGTGCCAGCAGCCTCGGACAGGGGTTCTACGAGCAGTACTTC. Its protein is CASSLGQGFYEQYF.

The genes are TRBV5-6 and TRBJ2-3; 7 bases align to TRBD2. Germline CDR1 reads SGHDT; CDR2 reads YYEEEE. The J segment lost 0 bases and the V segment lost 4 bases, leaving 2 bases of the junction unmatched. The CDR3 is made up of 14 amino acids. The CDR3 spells CASSDSGSTDTQYF. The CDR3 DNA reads TGTGCCAGCAGCGATAGCGGGAGCACAGATACGCAGTATTTT.

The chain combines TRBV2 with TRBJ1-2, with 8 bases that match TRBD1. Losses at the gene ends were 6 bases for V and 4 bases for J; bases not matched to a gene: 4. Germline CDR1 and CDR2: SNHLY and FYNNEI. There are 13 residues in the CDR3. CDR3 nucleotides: TGTGCCAGCAGCCCCGACAGGGGCTATGGCTACACCTTC. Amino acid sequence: CASSPDRGYGYTF.

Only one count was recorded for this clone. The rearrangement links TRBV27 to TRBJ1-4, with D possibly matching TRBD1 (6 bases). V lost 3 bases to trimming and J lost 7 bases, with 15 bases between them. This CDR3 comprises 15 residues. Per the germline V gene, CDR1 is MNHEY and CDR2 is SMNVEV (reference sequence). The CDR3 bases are TGTGCCAGCAGTTTTGGGGGGGCGTTAGGTGAAAAACTGTTTTTT. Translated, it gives CASSFGGALGEKLFF.

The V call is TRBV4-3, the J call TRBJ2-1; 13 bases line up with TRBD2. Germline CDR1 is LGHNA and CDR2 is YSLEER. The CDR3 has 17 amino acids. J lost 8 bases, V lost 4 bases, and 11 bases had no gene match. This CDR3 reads CASSLTGTSGMNHEQFF. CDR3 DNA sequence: TGCGCCAGCAGCCTAACCGGGACTAGCGGGATGAATCATGAGCAGTTCTTC.